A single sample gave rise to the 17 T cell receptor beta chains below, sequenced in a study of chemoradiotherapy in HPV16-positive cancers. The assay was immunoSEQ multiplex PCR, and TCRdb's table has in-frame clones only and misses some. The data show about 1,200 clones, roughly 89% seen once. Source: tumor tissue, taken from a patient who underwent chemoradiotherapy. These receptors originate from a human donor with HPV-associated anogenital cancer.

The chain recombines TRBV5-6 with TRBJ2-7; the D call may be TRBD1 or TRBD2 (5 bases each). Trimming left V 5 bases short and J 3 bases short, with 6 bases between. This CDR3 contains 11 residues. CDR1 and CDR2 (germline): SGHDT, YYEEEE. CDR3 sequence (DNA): TGTGCCAGCAGTGGGGGCTACGAGCAGTACTTC. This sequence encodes CASSGGYEQYF.

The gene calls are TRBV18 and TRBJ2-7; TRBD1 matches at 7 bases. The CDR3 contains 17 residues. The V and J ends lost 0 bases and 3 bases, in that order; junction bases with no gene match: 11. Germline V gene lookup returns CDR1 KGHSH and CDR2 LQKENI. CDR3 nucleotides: TGTGCCAGCTCACCACCCGGACAGGATCGTCGGTACTACGAGCAGTACTTC. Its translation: CASSPPGQDRRYYEQYF. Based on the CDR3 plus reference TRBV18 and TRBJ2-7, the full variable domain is NAGVMQNPRHLVRRRGQEARLRCSPMKGHSHVYWYRQLPEEGLKFMVYLQKENIIDESGMPKERFSAEFPKEGPSILRIQQVVRGDSAAYFCASSPPGQDRRYYEQYFGPGTRLTVT.

The CDR3 loop reads CASSESVAGGTQYF. In DNA form, the CDR3 reads TGTGCCAGCAGTGAATCAGTAGCGGGGGGGACCCAGTACTTC. The chain combines TRBV6-1 with TRBJ2-5, with 10 bases matching TRBD2. The germline gives CDR1 MNHNS, CDR2 SASEGT. The CDR3 extends over 14 amino acids. The V and J ends lost 2 bases and 7 bases, in that order; junction bases with no gene match: 4.

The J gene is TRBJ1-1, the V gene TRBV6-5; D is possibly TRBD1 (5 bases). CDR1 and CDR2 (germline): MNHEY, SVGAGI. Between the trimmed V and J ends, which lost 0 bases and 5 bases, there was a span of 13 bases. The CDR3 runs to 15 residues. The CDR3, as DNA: TGTGCCAGCAGTTACTCAGTGGGGGAGGGAACTGAAGCTTTCTTT. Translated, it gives CASSYSVGEGTEAFF.

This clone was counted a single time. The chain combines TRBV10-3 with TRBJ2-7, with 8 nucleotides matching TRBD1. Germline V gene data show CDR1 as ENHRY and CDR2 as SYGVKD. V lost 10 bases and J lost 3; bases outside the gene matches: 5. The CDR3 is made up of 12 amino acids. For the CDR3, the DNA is TGTGCCACCGGACAGGGACTCTACGAGCAGTACTTC. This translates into CATGQGLYEQYF.

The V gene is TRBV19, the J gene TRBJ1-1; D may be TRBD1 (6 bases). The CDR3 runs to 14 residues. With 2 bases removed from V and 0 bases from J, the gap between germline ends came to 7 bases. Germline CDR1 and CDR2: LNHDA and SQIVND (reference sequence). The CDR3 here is CASSITGMNTEAFF. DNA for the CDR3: TGTGCCAGTAGTATAACAGGGATGAACACTGAAGCTTTCTTT.

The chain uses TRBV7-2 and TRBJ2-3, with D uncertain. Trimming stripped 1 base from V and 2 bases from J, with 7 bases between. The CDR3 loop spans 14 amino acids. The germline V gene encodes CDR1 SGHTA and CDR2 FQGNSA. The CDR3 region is CASSLDGNTDTQYF. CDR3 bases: TGTGCCAGCAGCTTAGACGGAAACACAGATACGCAGTATTTT. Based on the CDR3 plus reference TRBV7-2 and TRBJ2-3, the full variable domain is GAGVSQSPSNKVTEKGKDVELRCDPISGHTALYWYRQSLGQGLEFLIYFQGNSAPDKSGLPSDRFSAERTGGSVSTLTIQRTQQEDSAVYLCASSLDGNTDTQYFGPGTRLTVL.

Written as DNA, the CDR3 is TGTGCCAGCAGCTTAGGGGCTGGGAGGCCAGATACGCAGTATTTT. Translating it yields CASSLGAGRPDTQYF. The chain links TRBV7-2 to TRBJ2-3; D may be TRBD2 (6 bases). V was cut by 1 base and J by 4 bases, with 12 bases left in between. This CDR3 contains 15 residues. The germline CDR1 and CDR2 sequences are SGHTA and FQGNSA.

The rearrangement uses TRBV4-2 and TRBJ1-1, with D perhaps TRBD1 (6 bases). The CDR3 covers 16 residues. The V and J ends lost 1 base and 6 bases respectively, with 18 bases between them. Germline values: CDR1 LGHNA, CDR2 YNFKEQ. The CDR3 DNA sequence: TGTGCCAGCAGCCAAGTATTGGGGACAACTTGGGCTGAAGCTTTCTTT. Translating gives CASSQVLGTTWAEAFF.

The CDR3 region has the DNA TGTGCCAGCAGCTTGGGGAGGACAGACAATGAGCAGTTCTTC. It specifies CASSLGRTDNEQFF. V usage is TRBV7-3 and J usage is TRBJ2-1; D may match TRBD1 or TRBD2 (6 bases each). V was trimmed by 3 bases and J by 5 bases, leaving 11 bases between them. Germline values: CDR1 SGHTA, CDR2 FQGTGA. This CDR3 comprises 14 residues.

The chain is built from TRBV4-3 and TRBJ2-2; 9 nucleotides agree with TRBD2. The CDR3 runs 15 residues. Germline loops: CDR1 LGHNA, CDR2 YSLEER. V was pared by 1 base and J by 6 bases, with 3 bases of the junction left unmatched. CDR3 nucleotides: TGCGCCAGCAGCCAAGTTGGACTAGCGTCCGGGGAGCTGTTTTTT. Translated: CASSQVGLASGELFF.

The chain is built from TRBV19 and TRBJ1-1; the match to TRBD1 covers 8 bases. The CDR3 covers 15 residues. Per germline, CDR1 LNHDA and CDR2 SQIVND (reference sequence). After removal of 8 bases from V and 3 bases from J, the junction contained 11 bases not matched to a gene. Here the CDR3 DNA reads TGTGCCAGTTTCAGCAGGGGGCAGTTGGACACTGAAGCTTTCTTT. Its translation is CASFSRGQLDTEAFF.

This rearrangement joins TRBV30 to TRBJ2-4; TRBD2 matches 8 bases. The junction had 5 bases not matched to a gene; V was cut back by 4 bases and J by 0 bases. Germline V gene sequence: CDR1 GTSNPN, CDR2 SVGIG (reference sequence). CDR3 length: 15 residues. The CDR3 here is CAWNAGLGAKNIQYF. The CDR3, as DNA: TGTGCCTGGAACGCGGGACTAGGAGCCAAAAACATTCAGTACTTC. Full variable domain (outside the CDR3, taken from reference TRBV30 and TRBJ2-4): SQTIHQWPATLVQPVGSPLSLECTVEGTSNPNLYWYRQAAGRGLQLLFYSVGIGQISSEVPQNLSASRPQDRQFILSSKKLLLSDSGFYLCAWNAGLGAKNIQYFGAGTRLSVL.

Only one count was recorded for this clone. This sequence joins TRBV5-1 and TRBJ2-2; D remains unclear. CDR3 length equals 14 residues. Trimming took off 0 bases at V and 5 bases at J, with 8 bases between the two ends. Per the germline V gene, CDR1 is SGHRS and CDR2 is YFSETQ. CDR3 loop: CASSLGAATGELFF. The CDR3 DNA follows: TGCGCCAGCAGCTTGGGTGCAGCGACCGGGGAGCTGTTTTTT.

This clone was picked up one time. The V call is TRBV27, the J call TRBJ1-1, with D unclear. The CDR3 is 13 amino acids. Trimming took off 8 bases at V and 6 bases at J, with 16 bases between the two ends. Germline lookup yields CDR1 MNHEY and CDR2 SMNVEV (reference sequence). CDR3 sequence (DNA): TGTGCCAGCCAGTTTACCCTTCAATCTGAAGCTTTCTTT. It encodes CASQFTLQSEAFF.

CDR3 protein: CASSELLQDSYFFFYGYTF. The CDR3 coding sequence is TGCGCCAGCAGTGAGTTACTTCAGGATTCCTACTTCTTCTTCTATGGCTACACCTTC. This chain links TRBV10-1 with TRBJ1-2, with D unresolved. Trimming removed 1 base from V and 4 bases from J, with 25 bases in between. The CDR3 sequence is 19 residues long. CDR1 is WNHNN and CDR2 is SYGVQD in the germline V gene (reference sequence).

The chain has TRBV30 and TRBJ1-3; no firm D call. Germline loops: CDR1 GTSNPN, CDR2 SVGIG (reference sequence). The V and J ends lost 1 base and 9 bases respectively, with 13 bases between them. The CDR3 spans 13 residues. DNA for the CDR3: TGTGCCTGGAGTGAAGGATGGGTTACCACCATATATTTT. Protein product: CAWSEGWVTTIYF.